Reported below is one TCR beta chain. Its cognate antigen is unknown. This sample stems from a study of beta chain features in type 1 diabetes. Regarding the study as a whole: Among all four CD4+ subsets, Type 1 diabetes patients had TCRB CDR3s that were moderately but significantly shorter. PCR could preferentially amplify shorter templates, alike in patients and controls.

Staining for CD45RO/CCR7/CD25/CD127/CD95/CD27 allowed sorting of CD4+ naive, central memory, regulatory and stem cell-like memory cells. Over 95% purity was reached by all sorted populations. TCRB transcripts that were expressed got sequenced, as all of the isolated RNA had been reverse transcribed. The protocol was immunoSEQ multiplex PCR, while the TCRdb copy is restricted to in-frame clones and leaves out a portion. The sample has more than 15,000 clones, less than 85% seen once; the top ten hold around 0.8%. Germline V gives CDR1 SGHRS, CDR2 YFSETQ. Trimming stripped 3 bases from V and 3 bases from J, with 9 bases between. The CDR3 is 13 amino acids.

This clonotype originated in a man aged 25 to 40 with type 1 diabetes. Sequenced sample: stem cell memory CD4+ T cells from blood. The chain has TRBV5-1 and TRBJ1-1, with TRBD1 as a possible D gene (6 bases). The CDR3: CASSSYRDTEAFF. In nucleotides, the CDR3 is TGCGCCAGCAGCTCCTACAGGGACACTGAAGCTTTCTTT.